These 6 T cell receptor beta chains share one sample of origin, sequenced in a study of OX40 agonist ivuxolimab in advanced cancers. This table comes from immunoSEQ multiplex PCR, and its TCRdb copy is limited to in-frame clones, with some not included. The table lists roughly 67,000 clones, around 90% of them singletons. This specimen was CD4+ or CD8+ T cells sorted from blood, taken in a trial of the OX40 agonist ivuxolimab. These receptors were taken from an adult with an advanced solid tumor such as melanoma, head and neck, liver or kidney cancer.

J is TRBJ1-6 and V is TRBV5-5, with 8 bases that match TRBD1. CDR1 and CDR2 (germline): SGHKS, YYEKEE (reference sequence). The CDR3 runs to 14 residues. Germline trimming cut 3 bases from V and 10 bases from J; bases unmatched to any gene: 6. CDR3 sequence: CASSWTGSGSPLHF. The CDR3 DNA follows: TGTGCCAGCAGCTGGACAGGGTCGGGATCACCCCTCCACTTT.

The chain is built from TRBV27 and TRBJ2-7; weak D call: TRBD1 (6 bases). The CDR3 loop spans 13 amino acids. V was shortened by 6 bases and J by 6 bases, with 15 bases between the two germline ends. Germline assignment: CDR1 MNHEY and CDR2 SMNVEV (reference sequence). The CDR3 DNA follows: TGTGCCAGCAGCTACATGGGGGCAACCGAGCAGTACTTC. It encodes CASSYMGATEQYF.

V is TRBV4-1 and J is TRBJ2-7; 8 bases match TRBD1. Unmatched junction bases numbered 5, after V lost 0 bases and J lost 4 bases. The CDR3 spans 15 residues. Germline CDR1 reads MGHRA; CDR2 reads YSYEKL. CDR3 nucleotides: TGCGCCAGCAGCCAAGACCGACAGGGGACATACGAGCAGTACTTC. Its translation: CASSQDRQGTYEQYF.

V is TRBV9 and J is TRBJ2-2; 9 nucleotides match TRBD2. Trimming cost V 2 bases and J 3 bases; bases outside gene matches: 17. CDR1 is SGDLS and CDR2 is YYNGEE in the germline V gene. The CDR3 runs 20 residues. The CDR3: CASSVYSQRGASPYTGELFF. CDR3 in DNA: TGTGCCAGCAGCGTCTATTCCCAGCGGGGGGCCTCGCCCTACACCGGGGAGCTGTTTTTT.

This clone has only one observation. The chain employs TRBV29-1 and TRBJ2-3; D is undetermined. Germline CDR1 SQVTM, CDR2 ANQGSEA. V dropped 5 bases and J dropped 0 bases, with 6 bases sitting between them. This CDR3 is 12 amino acids long. The CDR3 bases are TGCAGCGTTCGACTGAGCACAGATACGCAGTATTTT. It is translated as CSVRLSTDTQYF.

The chain uses TRBV7-9 and TRBJ2-3; D gene ambiguous. This CDR3 is 15 amino acids long. Per germline, CDR1 SEHNR and CDR2 FQNEAQ (reference sequence). Trimming removed 7 bases from V and 2 bases from J, with 16 bases in between. CDR3 region: CASTHSRSTTDTQYF. DNA for the CDR3: TGTGCCAGCACTCACAGTCGGTCCACCACAGATACGCAGTATTTT.